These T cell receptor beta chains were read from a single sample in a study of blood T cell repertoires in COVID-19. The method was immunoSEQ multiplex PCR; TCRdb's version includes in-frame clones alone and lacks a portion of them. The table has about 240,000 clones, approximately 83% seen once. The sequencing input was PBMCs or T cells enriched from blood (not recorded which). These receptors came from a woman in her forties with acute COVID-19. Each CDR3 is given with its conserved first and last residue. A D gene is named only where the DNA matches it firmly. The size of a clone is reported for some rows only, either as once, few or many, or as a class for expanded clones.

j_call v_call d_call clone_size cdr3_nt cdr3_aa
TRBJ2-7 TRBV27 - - TGTGCCAGCAGTTTATCTCCCGGGACTTTTGGGGAGCAGTACTTC CASSLSPGTFGEQYF
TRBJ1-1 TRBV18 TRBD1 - TGTGCCAGCTCACCACCCGGACAGGGGGTGAACACTGAAGCTTTCTTT CASSPPGQGVNTEAFF
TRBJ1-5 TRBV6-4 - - TGTGCCAGCAGTGAATCGGGGGGTGGACAGCCCCAGCATTTT CASSESGGGQPQHF
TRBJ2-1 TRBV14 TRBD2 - TGTGCCAGCAGCCCCTGGGGGACTAGCGTCAATGAGCAGTTCTTC CASSPWGTSVNEQFF
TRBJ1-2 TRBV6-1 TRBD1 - TGTGCCAGCAGTGAAGCGACCTGGACAGGGAACCGCTATGGCTACACCTTC CASSEATWTGNRYGYTF
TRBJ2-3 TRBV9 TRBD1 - TGTGCCAGCAGCCCAGGGACAGGGACGGATACGCAGTATTTT CASSPGTGTDTQYF
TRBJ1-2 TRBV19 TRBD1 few TGTGCCAGTACCGACGACAGGGCCAACTATGGCTACACCTTC CASTDDRANYGYTF
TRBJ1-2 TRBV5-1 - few TGCGCCAGCAGCTTGGGCCAGTCCTATGGCTACACCTTC CASSLGQSYGYTF
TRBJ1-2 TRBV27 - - TGTGCCAGCAGTTTCCAGGGTGGCTATGGCTACACCTTC CASSFQGGYGYTF
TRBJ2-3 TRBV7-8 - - TGTGCCAGCAGCCCCGGACTACTAACTGGCACAGATACGCAGTATTTT CASSPGLLTGTDTQYF
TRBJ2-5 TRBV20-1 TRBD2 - TGCAGTGCTAGTGGGGGACTAGGGAGGGAGACCCAGTACTTC CSASGGLGRETQYF
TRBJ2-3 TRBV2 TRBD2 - TGTGCCAGCAGTGACGGGGGGGACACAGATACGCAGTATTTT CASSDGGDTDTQYF
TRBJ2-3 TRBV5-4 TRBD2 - TGTGCCAGCAGTCCCCGGACTAGCGGGGAGGCAGATACGCAGTATTTT CASSPRTSGEADTQYF
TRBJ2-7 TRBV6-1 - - TGTGCCAGCAATGAACAGGGGAGGGTAACCTACGAGCAGTACTTC CASNEQGRVTYEQYF
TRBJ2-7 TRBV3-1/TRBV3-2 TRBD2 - TGTGCCAGCAGGACTAGCGGGAGCTCTTCCTACGAGCAGTACTTC CASRTSGSSSYEQYF
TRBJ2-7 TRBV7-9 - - TGTGCCAGCACCCCAGTCCGGGAGGCCTCGGACAGGGCTCAGTACGAGCAGTACTTC CASTPVREASDRAQYEQYF
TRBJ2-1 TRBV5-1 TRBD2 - TGCGCCAGCAGCTGGGGACTAGCGGGGACGAGCTCCTACAATGAGCAGTTCTTC CASSWGLAGTSSYNEQFF
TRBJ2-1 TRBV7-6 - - TGTGCCAGCAGCTTATTATTTGCTAGCTCCTACAATGAGCAGTTCTTC CASSLLFASSYNEQFF
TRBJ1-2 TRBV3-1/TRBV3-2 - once TGTGCCAGCAGCAGCCGGGAGTTATACTATGGCTACACCTTC CASSSRELYYGYTF
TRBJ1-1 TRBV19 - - TGTGCCAGCGTCAGACCGGAGTACACTGAAGCTTTCTTT CASVRPEYTEAFF
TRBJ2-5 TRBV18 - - TGTGCCAGCTCACCATCGGGAACGGAGACCCAGTACTTC CASSPSGTETQYF
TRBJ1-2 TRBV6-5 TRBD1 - TGTGCCAGCAGTTACACTGGGACAGAAAAACACTATGGCTACACCTTC CASSYTGTEKHYGYTF
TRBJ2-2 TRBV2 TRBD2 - TGTGCCAGCAGTGATCATAGACTAGCGGGAGGGTCGAACACCGGGGAGCTGTTTTTT CASSDHRLAGGSNTGELFF
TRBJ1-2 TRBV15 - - TGTGCCACCAGCAGAGAAGTCACTAGCTATGGCTACACCTTC CATSREVTSYGYTF
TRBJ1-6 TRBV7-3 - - TGTGCCAGCAGCTCCCAGGGTAATTCACCCCTCCACTTT CASSSQGNSPLHF
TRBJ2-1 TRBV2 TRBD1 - TGTGCCAGCAGTGTTCAGGGGGTGGACTACAATGAGCAGTTCTTC CASSVQGVDYNEQFF
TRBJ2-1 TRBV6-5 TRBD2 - TGTGCCAGCAGTTTGTCTAGCGGGAGGGCCGGTGAGCAGTTCTTC CASSLSSGRAGEQFF
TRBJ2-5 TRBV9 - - TGTGCCAGCAGCGTAGGAGGGAGGCAAGAGACCCAGTACTTC CASSVGGRQETQYF
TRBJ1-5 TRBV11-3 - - TGTGCCAGCAGCTTAAGCGGGGGACAGCCCCAGCATTTT CASSLSGGQPQHF
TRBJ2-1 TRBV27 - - TGTGCCAGCAGTTTTGGCGGCTCCTACAATGAGCAGTTCTTC CASSFGGSYNEQFF
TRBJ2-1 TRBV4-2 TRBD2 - TGTGCCAGCAGCCAGGAGCGGGATACGTTGTTCTTC CASSQERDTLFF
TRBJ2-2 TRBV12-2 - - TGTGCAAGTCGCTTGCCCGACAGGGTCCCCGGGGAGCTGTTTTTT CASRLPDRVPGELFF